Here is one T cell receptor (beta chain) with its context. Antigen: not known. This specimen includes other DNA sequences encoding the same CDR3. The data derive from a study of shared clonotypes between healthy human individuals. Regarding the study as a whole: Limitation of the genetic and exposure-history diversity represented came from the few donors.

Libraries were prepared by immunoSEQ multiplex PCR; TCRdb keeps only in-frame clonotypes and omits some of them. This table has more than 2 million clones, around 95% appearing once. This receptor was obtained from a man aged 18 to 29 in good health. The sequencing sample was made of naive CD4+ T cells sorted from blood. The subset here: CD45RA+ positively selected.

The CDR3 coding sequence is TGCGCCAGCAGCTTGGCCGGGGCAGGAAACACCATATATTTT. It codes for CASSLAGAGNTIYF. The chain joins TRBV5-1 to TRBJ1-3, with D possibly matching TRBD1 (5 bases). Germline V gene lookup returns CDR1 SGHRS and CDR2 YFSETQ. V gave up 0 bases and J gave up 4 bases, with 8 bases separating them. The CDR3 consists of 14 residues.